This T cell receptor (beta chain) was sequenced in a study of blood T cell repertoires in COVID-19. Turning to the study itself: The samples span acute and convalescent COVID-19 from the United States, Italy and Spain. PBMCs, B-cell-depleted T cells, or T cells provided the cDNA or gDNA that made up the material.

Germline values: CDR1 SGHNT, CDR2 YYREEE (reference sequence). Trimming removed 4 bases from V and 4 bases from J; junction bases left unmatched: 12. The length of the CDR3 is 17 residues. This clone has just a few counts. Original handling: Estimation of nucleated cell counts was performed using reference gene primer amplification. TCRdb keeps only in-frame clones here, not all; method: immunoSEQ multiplex PCR. The V and J calls and clone size are taken from that table; D and trimming were inferred from the DNA. Of about 230,000 clones listed, 87% are singletons. Source material: peripheral blood. The origin of this receptor is a woman aged 18-29 years who had recovered from COVID-19. J is TRBJ2-7 and V is TRBV5-4, with 12 bases aligning to TRBD1. The CDR3 spells CASSPMTGDRGQYEQYF. CDR3 DNA sequence: TGTGCCAGCAGCCCCATGACTGGGGACAGGGGGCAGTACGAGCAGTACTTC.